The source of this TCR beta chain is a study of T cells in Graves' hyperthyroidism and ophthalmopathy (dated by TCRdb to between 2019 and 2020). For the study in its entirety: Peripheral blood was sampled at the time of initial diagnosis, prior to any treatment. According to the paper, TCR Vbeta CDR3 sequencing was carried out on about 140 peripheral blood samples, which came from 40 to 45 ophthalmopathy, around 75 hyperthyroidism and about 17 progressor patients. To identify TCR V-J signatures that set the groups apart, the researchers used a discovery cohort of about a hundred patients, made up of 43 with Graves' ophthalmopathy and around 58 with stable Graves' hyperthyroidism. Whether ophthalmopathy could be predicted prospectively was tested in an independent validation cohort made up of fewer than 20 hyperthyroidism patients plus 17 patients who later progressed to ophthalmopathy. After blood sampling, hyperthyroidism patients were treated with methimazole at a starting dose of 30 mg daily, and ophthalmopathy patients were treated with high-dose intravenous methylprednisolone. For training and testing, the roughly 100 patients in the discovery cohort were randomly divided in a 7:3 ratio. The study also compared thyroid tissue and blood T-cell repertoires from several Graves' hyperthyroidism patients.

The germline V gene gives CDR1 as SGHTA and CDR2 as FQGTGA. V loses 5 bases, J loses 5 bases, and the germline ends lie 11 bases apart. Including the terminal cysteine and phenylalanine, the CDR3 comprises 13 residues. Only the CDR3 DNA is retained, 39 bases long and in frame from the first base. General findings and caveats noted by the study authors: A 13 V-J signature model separated ophthalmopathy from stable hyperthyroidism, with just over 85% sensitivity and 81% to 82% specificity in cross-validation and 80%/75% in testing. During validation, the model predicted progression to ophthalmopathy a median of around six months ahead of onset, with more than 60% sensitivity and 72.22% specificity. Sample size was not statistically predetermined, and blinding of investigators to group allocation was not performed. Blood samples also contained most of the expanded thyroid clonotypes (frequency above 0.001), which suggests that blood repertoires may reflect thyroid immune responses.

This clonotype has a count of ten or more. It lacks a known antigen. No base quality information exists; no much larger clone differs at one position. TCR beta CDR3 regions were amplified from RNA transcripts. The first round of RT-PCR for the TCR CDR3 was performed with the HTBI primer set and the Qiagen OneStep RT-PCR kit. The libraries were constructed in a second round of multiplex PCR and then size-selected and purified. The libraries were sequenced on an Illumina HiSeq2000 using paired-end 100 bp reads. The study's own analysis went as follows. SOAPnuke was used to process the raw data, throwing out any read that contained adapters or uncalled bases, had a mean Phred below 15, or lacked an exact constant-primer or identifier match. COPE v1.2.5 was used to merge the high-quality paired reads, and each unique nucleotide sequence was defined as a clonotype. MiTCR v1.1 was used to align clonotypes to the IMGT TRBV, TRBD and TRBJ reference segments. Analysis was restricted to V-J combinations with a frequency above 0.0001, which covered just over 98% of repertoires. A TCS score was defined as the ratio of F50 (clonal expansion) to E x V (chaos), with BLOSUM62-based TCRdist applied between CDR3 peptides within each V-J. Welch's t-statistics and random forest reduced around 520 V-J features to under 15, which were used in a naive Bayes classifier (R e1071). TCRdb trimmed the raw reads at Q25, called clones with MiXCR and kept productive beta chains. Every entry covers one CDR3 protein and lists the most common genes and DNA from its rows. In this record, the V and J calls reflect TCRdb's handling and not the investigators' own analysis. Counted in this sample were 400,000 or so distinct CDR3 sequences; more than 12% of them appeared once. Of the sample, 28% falls within the top ten clones.

In the ophthalmopathy patients, disease was moderately to severely active, with a Clinical Activity Score of 3 or more, a NOSPECS grade of 4 or more, and a duration of less than 3 months. Exclusion was applied to patients with uncontrolled infections, other autoimmune diseases, pregnancy or lactation. Diagnoses were based on clinical symptoms, serum thyroxine and TRAb, thyroid ultrasound and orbital computed tomography. Ficoll-Paque density gradient centrifugation was used to isolate PBMCs from approximately 11 ml of fresh peripheral blood. Total RNA was extracted with Trizol reagent, and quality was checked on an Agilent 2100 Bioanalyzer.

The sequence was obtained from a man aged 50-60 years with Graves' ophthalmopathy. The sample consisted of blood. This sequence uses TRBV7-3 and TRBJ2-3; the D gene remains uncertain. The CDR3 loop reads CASSPLGGDTQYF. DNA sequence: TGTGCCAGCAGCCCCCTCGGCGGAGATACGCAGTATTTT.